Following are 28 T cell receptor beta chains from one sample sequenced in a study of T cells in Graves' hyperthyroidism and ophthalmopathy. Amplified TCR beta CDR3 regions came from RNA transcripts. HTBI primers drove first-round RT-PCR of the TCR CDR3. A single record per CDR3 protein comes from TCRdb applying MiXCR to the multiplex PCR reads. The data hold about 480,000 distinct CDR3 sequences, with around a fifth observed a single time. The sequencing input was blood. Every receptor here comes from a woman in her 70s with Graves' ophthalmopathy.

The sample holds many counts of this clonotype. The gene calls are TRBV28 and TRBJ1-5; tentative D call: TRBD1 (6 bases). The CDR3 runs to 16 residues. CDR1 MDHEN and CDR2 SYDVKM come from the germline V gene. V lost 6 bases and J lost 2, with 17 bases in between. CDR3 bases: TGTGCCAGCAGCCCCCAAGGGGGGCTTGGCAATCAGCCCCAGCATTTT. The encoded protein is CASSPQGGLGNQPQHF. Supplemented by reference TRBV28 and TRBJ1-5, the full variable domain reads DVKVTQSSRYLVKRTGEKVFLECVQDMDHENMFWYRQDPGLGLRLIYFSYDVKMKEKGDIPEGYSVSREKKERFSLILESASTNQTSMYLCASSPQGGLGNQPQHFGDGTRLSIL.

CDR3 residues: CAISESMGIYGYTF. The CDR3 nucleotides are TGTGCCATCAGTGAGTCGATGGGGATCTATGGCTACACCTTC. This chain links TRBV10-3 with TRBJ1-2; no reliable D call. From germline, CDR1 is ENHRY and CDR2 SYGVKD. The V and J ends lost 0 bases and 4 bases respectively, with 9 bases between them. This CDR3 has 14 amino acids.

This clonotype has just a few counts. J is TRBJ2-2 and V is TRBV29-1, with D unclear. Germline CDR1 SQVTM, CDR2 ANQGSEA. The CDR3 extends over 15 amino acids. V was clipped by 4 bases and J by 1 base, with 13 bases between them. For the CDR3, the DNA is TGCAGCGTTGTGGCCGGGCCATGGAACACCGGGGAGCTGTTTTTT. It codes for CSVVAGPWNTGELFF.

In this sample, this clonotype turned up a few times. The chain uses TRBV19 and TRBJ1-2, with a possible D match to TRBD1 (5 bases). There are 15 residues in the CDR3. V was trimmed by 3 bases and J by 7 bases, leaving 18 bases between them. The germline V gene encodes CDR1 LNHDA and CDR2 SQIVND (reference sequence). This CDR3 reads CASSIGPGRAPGYTF. CDR3 in DNA: TGTGCCAGTAGTATCGGCCCCGGCAGGGCCCCTGGCTACACCTTC.

This clonotype was picked up a small number of times. V and J are TRBV29-1 and TRBJ2-1, with 11 bases identical to TRBD1. Germline lookup yields CDR1 SQVTM and CDR2 ANQGSEA. Trimming at V came to 2 bases and at J to 5 bases, leaving 8 bases not matched to a gene. The CDR3 is 16 amino acids. The CDR3 reads CSVERAGQGADNEQFF. As DNA, the CDR3 is TGCAGCGTTGAAAGGGCAGGACAGGGGGCTGACAATGAGCAGTTCTTC.

V is TRBV19 and J is TRBJ1-1, with TRBD1 matching 7 bases. V dropped 4 bases and J dropped 0; count of bases not matched to a gene: 2. The CDR3 covers 14 residues. Looked up from germline, CDR1 is LNHDA and CDR2 is SQIVND (reference sequence). CDR3 sequence (DNA): TGTGCCAGTAGTAAGGGGGCCGTGAACACTGAAGCTTTCTTT. Translation gives CASSKGAVNTEAFF.

The rearrangement uses TRBV20-1 and TRBJ2-7, with 9 nucleotides matching TRBD2. The CDR3 has 13 residues. Germline V lookup: CDR1 DFQATT, CDR2 SNEGSKA (reference sequence). J was trimmed by 5 bases and V by 6 bases; bases with no gene match: 8. The CDR3 DNA reads as TGCAGTGCCCATAGCGGGAGAATCAACGAGCAGTACTTC. Translating it yields CSAHSGRINEQYF.

This clonotype was seen at least ten times. The rearrangement links TRBV12-3 or TRBV12-4 to TRBJ1-1, with TRBD1 matching over 8 bases. The CDR3 totals 15 residues. Trimming cost V 5 bases and J 6 bases; bases outside gene matches: 11. CDR3 DNA sequence: TGTGCCAGCAGTCCGGGACAGGTGAGGATCCCTGAAGCTTTCTTT. Its protein is CASSPGQVRIPEAFF.

In its sample, this clonotype was seen many times. The chain is built from TRBV28 and TRBJ1-1; D gene unclear. In germline, CDR1 is MDHEN, CDR2 SYDVKM. There are 14 residues in the CDR3. Between the trimmed V and J ends, which lost 1 base and 3 bases, there was a span of 9 bases. The chain's CDR3 is CASSLFGSYTEAFF. The CDR3 DNA sequence: TGTGCCAGCAGTTTATTCGGAAGCTACACTGAAGCTTTCTTT.

V and J are TRBV30 and TRBJ1-4; D is perhaps TRBD1 (5 bases). Germline V gives CDR1 GTSNPN, CDR2 SVGIG (reference sequence). With 3 bases removed from V and 6 bases from J, the gap between germline ends came to 20 bases. The CDR3 contains 16 residues. The CDR3 DNA reads as TGTGCCTGGAGCGATATAACCCGGGGCGCAGATGAAAAACTGTTTTTT. It encodes CAWSDITRGADEKLFF.

This clonotype was counted many times. This chain joins TRBV2 and TRBJ1-2; TRBD1 aligns across 7 bases. Trimming took 5 bases from V and 1 from J; bases not matched to a gene: 7. The CDR3 extends over 15 amino acids. Per the germline V gene, CDR1 is SNHLY and CDR2 is FYNNEI. Here the CDR3 DNA reads TGTGCCAGCAGTAGTCGGGACAGAATTAACTATGGCTACACCTTC. It yields the protein CASSSRDRINYGYTF.

The gene calls are TRBV12-3 or TRBV12-4 and TRBJ1-6; D is uncertain. The CDR3 has 13 amino acids. Trimming cost V 2 bases and J 9 bases, with 8 bases left between them. CDR3 loop: CASSLHSGSPLHF. The CDR3 DNA reads TGTGCCAGCAGTTTACACTCAGGTTCACCCCTCCACTTT.

The CDR3 spells CSARPPSRTEAFF. CDR3 in DNA: TGCAGTGCTAGACCCCCCTCGCGCACTGAAGCTTTCTTT. The chain recombines TRBV20-1 with TRBJ1-1; unclear D gene. Trimming removed 2 bases from V and 4 bases from J, with 11 bases in between. CDR1 and CDR2 from the germline V gene are DFQATT and SNEGSKA (reference sequence). The CDR3 sequence is 13 residues long.

This clonotype was detected many times. V is TRBV12-3 or TRBV12-4 and J is TRBJ2-7; 14 bases agree with TRBD2. The CDR3 consists of 16 residues. The V and J ends lost 3 bases and 4 bases, in that order; junction bases with no gene match: 5. CDR3 region: CASSFRTSGRYYEQYF. The CDR3 nucleotides read TGTGCCAGCAGTTTTCGGACTAGCGGGAGGTATTACGAGCAGTACTTC.

V and J are TRBV30 and TRBJ2-7, with TRBD2 identical over 9 bases. Germline trimming cut 3 bases from V and 3 bases from J; bases unmatched to any gene: 6. Germline V gene sequence: CDR1 GTSNPN, CDR2 SVGIG (reference sequence). The CDR3 is made up of 14 amino acids. The CDR3 DNA reads as TGTGCCTGGAGGCCTAGCGGGATGGTCTACGAGCAGTACTTC. Translating gives CAWRPSGMVYEQYF. The complete variable domain, with remaining parts taken from reference TRBV30 and TRBJ2-7, reads SQTIHQWPATLVQPVGSPLSLECTVEGTSNPNLYWYRQAAGRGLQLLFYSVGIGQISSEVPQNLSASRPQDRQFILSSKKLLLSDSGFYLCAWRPSGMVYEQYFGPGTRLTVT.

In its sample, this clonotype was seen many times. The chain carries TRBV6-5 and TRBJ2-7; weak D call: TRBD2 (6 bases). Between the trimmed V and J ends, which lost 0 bases and 6 bases, there was a span of 21 bases. Germline CDR1 reads MNHEY; CDR2 reads SVGAGI. This CDR3 has 17 residues. This CDR3 reads CASSYSLSRGVKGEQYF. The CDR3 nucleotides are TGTGCCAGCAGTTACTCCCTCTCGCGGGGCGTGAAGGGCGAGCAGTACTTC.

This clonotype showed up many times. V and J are TRBV7-2 and TRBJ2-7; possibly TRBD2 for D (6 bases). Trimming stripped 3 bases from V and 0 bases from J, with 12 bases between. The CDR3 has 15 amino acids. Germline CDR1 and CDR2: SGHTA and FQGNSA. The CDR3 nucleotides read TGTGCCAGCAGCTTCGGGGGAGGTGGCTCCTACGAGCAGTACTTC. Its protein product is CASSFGGGGSYEQYF.

This clonotype appeared many times. This sequence joins TRBV28 and TRBJ1-2; TRBD1 agrees at 10 bases. V shed 1 base and J 4 bases; nucleotides not matched to a gene: 15. The CDR3 extends over 19 amino acids. Germline loops: CDR1 MDHEN, CDR2 SYDVKM. For the CDR3, the DNA is TGTGCCAGCAGTTTATCTCTAAACTTCCCGGGACAGGGGCCCTATGGCTACACCTTC. Protein sequence: CASSLSLNFPGQGPYGYTF.

The CDR3 DNA follows: TGTGCCTGGAGTGAGGGGTATAGCAATCAGCCCCAGCATTTT. Its protein is CAWSEGYSNQPQHF. The chain combines TRBV30 with TRBJ1-5, with D tentatively TRBD1 (5 bases). The ends were cut back, 1 base at V and 0 bases at J, with 7 bases in the middle. Germline V CDR1 and CDR2: GTSNPN, SVGIG (reference sequence). The CDR3 has 14 amino acids.

This clonotype was seen more than once but under ten times. The V and J genes are TRBV6-2 or TRBV6-3 and TRBJ2-7, with 8 bases matching TRBD1. There are 17 residues in the CDR3. Per germline, CDR1 MNHEY and CDR2 SVGEGT. Germline trimming cut 0 bases from V and 1 base from J; bases unmatched to any gene: 8. The CDR3 sequence: CASSYSSRDRRSYEQYF. CDR3 nucleotide sequence: TGTGCCAGCAGTTACTCGAGTCGGGACAGGAGGTCCTACGAGCAGTACTTC.

This rearrangement joins TRBV19 to TRBJ1-5, with D possibly being TRBD1 (5 bases). The CDR3 contains 14 residues. The germline V gene has CDR1 LNHDA and CDR2 SQIVND (reference sequence). V lost 9 bases and J lost 6, with 18 bases in between. The CDR3 loop reads CASRGLREVQPQHF. CDR3 nucleotide sequence: TGTGCCAGCAGAGGACTCAGGGAGGTTCAGCCCCAGCATTTT.

This clonotype was observed many times. V gene TRBV6-5 combines with J gene TRBJ1-1, with no clear D. The CDR3 spans 12 residues. Looked up from germline, CDR1 is MNHEY and CDR2 is SVGAGI. The ends were cut back, 0 bases at V and 1 base at J, with 0 bases in the middle. The CDR3 DNA follows: TGTGCCAGCAGTTACTCGAACACTGAAGCTTTCTTT. Translating gives CASSYSNTEAFF.

This clonotype has a handful of counts. The chain recombines TRBV7-3 with TRBJ1-1; a weak D match, TRBD1 (6 bases). The CDR3 consists of 16 residues. The germline gives CDR1 SGHTA, CDR2 FQGTGA. The V and J ends lost 2 bases and 2 bases respectively, with 15 bases between them. The CDR3 protein is CASSLSRPGTNTEAFF. The CDR3, as DNA: TGTGCCAGCAGCTTATCCCGCCCCGGGACAAACACTGAAGCTTTCTTT.

This clonotype occurred a few times. The rearrangement joins TRBV6-2 or TRBV6-3 to TRBJ1-2; D is perhaps TRBD1 (5 bases). The V and J ends lost 0 bases and 3 bases respectively, with 5 bases between them. The CDR3 is 13 residues long. Germline V lookup: CDR1 MNHEY, CDR2 SVGEGT. The DNA of the CDR3 is TGTGCCAGCAGTTACTCAGGGGACTATGGCTACACCTTC. This sequence encodes CASSYSGDYGYTF.

V is TRBV3-1 and J is TRBJ2-1; 7 positions match TRBD2. CDR1 is LGHDT and CDR2 is YNNKEL in the germline V gene (reference sequence). The CDR3 covers 17 residues. With 1 base clipped from V and 0 bases from J, the junction kept 6 bases outside the gene matches. CDR3 sequence reads: CASSQGGGGSSYNEQFF. CDR3 coding DNA: TGTGCCAGCAGCCAAGGGGGAGGCGGGAGCTCCTACAATGAGCAGTTCTTC.

The V gene is TRBV20-1, the J gene TRBJ2-7; D ambiguous. Germline CDR1 DFQATT, CDR2 SNEGSKA (reference sequence). This CDR3 contains 14 residues. The germline V and J ends were trimmed by 3 bases and 3 bases, with 15 bases remaining between them. CDR3 protein: CSASRTDNFYEQYF. In DNA, the CDR3 is TGCAGTGCTAGCCGAACAGACAATTTCTACGAGCAGTACTTC.

This CDR3 is CASSFLGQRGGYTF. The CDR3 nucleotides are TGTGCCAGCAGTTTCCTGGGACAAAGAGGAGGCTACACCTTC. The chain employs TRBV27 and TRBJ1-2; TRBD1 is a possible D gene (6 bases). Germline V gene data show CDR1 as MNHEY and CDR2 as SMNVEV (reference sequence). This CDR3 spans 14 amino acids. Trimming shortened V by 3 bases and J by 8 bases, and 16 bases separated the two germline ends.

This clonotype was detected only a few times. V usage is TRBV19 and J usage is TRBJ2-5, with D maybe TRBD1 (5 bases). Per the germline V gene, CDR1 is LNHDA and CDR2 is SQIVND (reference sequence). CDR3 length: 13 residues. V lost 3 bases, J lost 6 bases, and 11 bases lay in between. The DNA of the CDR3 is TGTGCCAGTAGTATGGGGCAGTTTCAGACCCAGTACTTC. Its translation: CASSMGQFQTQYF.